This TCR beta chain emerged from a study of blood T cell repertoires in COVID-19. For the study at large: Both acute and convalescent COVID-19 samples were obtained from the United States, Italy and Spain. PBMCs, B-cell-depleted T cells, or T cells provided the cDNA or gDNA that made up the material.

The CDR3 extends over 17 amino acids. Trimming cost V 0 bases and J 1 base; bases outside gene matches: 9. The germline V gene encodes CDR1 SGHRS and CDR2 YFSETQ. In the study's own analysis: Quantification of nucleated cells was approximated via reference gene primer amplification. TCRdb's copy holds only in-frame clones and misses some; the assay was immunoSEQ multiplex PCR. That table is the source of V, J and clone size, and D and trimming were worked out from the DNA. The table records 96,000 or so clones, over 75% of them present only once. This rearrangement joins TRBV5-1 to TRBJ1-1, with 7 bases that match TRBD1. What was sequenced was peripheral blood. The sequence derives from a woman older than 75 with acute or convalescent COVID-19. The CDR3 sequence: CASSLVGGRGRNTEAFF. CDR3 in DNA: TGCGCCAGCAGCTTGGTAGGGGGCAGAGGTAGGAACACTGAAGCTTTCTTT.